This TCR beta chain came from a study of T cell repertoires and HLA-DP antigens. Across the study: Two male donors and one female donor spanned ages 18-to-29 through 60-to-69. Pre-culture CD4+ samples used roughly 1,300 ng DNA versus around 220 ng for CD137+CD4+ sorts. Study-wide results and limits: Clones undetected before culture averaged about 40% against one allele and under 60% against the other.

Regarding this clone: The antigen is not known.

The table came from immunoSEQ multiplex PCR; TCRdb's copy has only in-frame clones and leaves some out. The sample comprises some 110,000 clones, more than 85% of which are singletons, and less than 0.35% rests with the top ten. CD4+ T cells, purified by negative selection, averaged roughly 98% purity. Germline assignment: CDR1 SGHRS and CDR2 YFSETQ. V lost 7 bases and J lost 0, with 10 bases in between. The CDR3 totals 14 residues. The TCR originated in a woman younger than 35 in good health and CMV-seronegative. Sequencing was performed on CD4+ T cells from PBMCs. The chain recombines TRBV5-1 with TRBJ2-2; D could derive from TRBD1 or TRBD2 (5 bases each). Here the CDR3 reads CASWLGANTGELFF. In DNA form, the CDR3 reads TGCGCCAGCTGGTTGGGGGCGAACACCGGGGAGCTGTTTTTT.